Below are 32 T cell receptor beta chains sequenced from a single sample in a study of cytomegalovirus exposure and HLA in healthy donors. The PCR contained 60 Vbeta and 13 Jbeta primers. TCRdb keeps only in-frame clones here, not all; method: immunoSEQ multiplex PCR. This sample yields 100,000 to 130,000 clones, of which roughly 82% are seen a single time; about 4.3% belongs to the top ten. The specimen sequenced was PBMCs. Receptor source: a male donor in good health and CMV-seronegative.

The V gene is TRBV5-4, the J gene TRBJ2-1; 16 nucleotides agree with TRBD2. Germline-derived CDR1 and CDR2 are SGHNT and YYREEE (reference sequence). Germline trimming cut 4 bases from V and 7 bases from J; bases unmatched to any gene: 5. The CDR3 length is 16 residues. This chain's CDR3 is CASSRGTSGRGNEQFF. The CDR3 DNA reads as TGTGCCAGCAGCCGCGGGACTAGCGGGAGGGGGAATGAGCAGTTCTTC.

The chain joins TRBV25-1 to TRBJ2-3, with TRBD2 matching 9 bases. Looked up from germline, CDR1 is MGHDK and CDR2 is SYGVNS. The CDR3 runs 18 residues. The V and J ends lost 3 bases and 2 bases, in that order; junction bases with no gene match: 12. The CDR3 sequence: CASSDYQTSGILTDTQYF. The CDR3 nucleotides read TGTGCCAGCAGTGATTATCAGACTAGCGGAATTCTCACAGATACGCAGTATTTT.

This clone was found a few times. The V call is TRBV6-6, the J call TRBJ2-5, with 10 bases lining up with TRBD2. Per germline, CDR1 MNHNY and CDR2 SVGAGI (reference sequence). With V trimmed by 0 bases and J by 4 bases, 5 bases remained unmatched. The CDR3 spans 16 residues. CDR3 residues: CASSYSSSGGGETQYF. Written as DNA, the CDR3 is TGTGCCAGCAGTTACTCCTCTAGCGGGGGAGGAGAGACCCAGTACTTC.

V gene TRBV15 combines with J gene TRBJ2-1, with 7 bases fitting TRBD2. Germline V gives CDR1 LNHNV, CDR2 YYDKDF (reference sequence). This CDR3 is built from 12 residues. Germline trimming cut 8 bases from V and 6 bases from J; bases unmatched to any gene: 4. As DNA, the CDR3 is TGTGCCACCTCTCGGACTAGCAATGAGCAGTTCTTC. Its protein product is CATSRTSNEQFF.

The chain has TRBV2 and TRBJ2-2; D is ambiguous. The CDR3 sequence is 14 residues long. V dropped 1 base and J dropped 1 base, with 4 bases sitting between them. Germline V gene sequence: CDR1 SNHLY, CDR2 FYNNEI. The CDR3 DNA sequence: TGTGCCAGCAGTGAAGTGAGGAACACCGGGGAGCTGTTTTTT. It codes for CASSEVRNTGELFF. The variable domain in full, with the rest retrieved from reference TRBV2 and TRBJ2-2, is EPEVTQTPSHQVTQMGQEVILRCVPISNHLYFYWYRQILGQKVEFLVSFYNNEISEKSEIFDDQFSVERPDGSNFTLKIRSTKLEDSAMYFCASSEVRNTGELFFGEGSRLTVL.

This clone was detected only once. V usage is TRBV7-8 and J usage is TRBJ1-4; perhaps TRBD1 as D (6 bases). The CDR3 contains 17 residues. The germline V gene has CDR1 SGHVS and CDR2 FQNEAQ. V lost 2 bases and J lost 6, with 19 bases in between. The CDR3 protein is CASSLYGGRKGYEKLFF. The CDR3 bases are TGTGCCAGCAGCTTATACGGGGGGCGAAAAGGATATGAAAAACTGTTTTTT.

V and J are TRBV6-5 and TRBJ1-1; D gene ambiguous. The length of the CDR3 is 11 residues. Germline V gene lookup returns CDR1 MNHEY and CDR2 SVGAGI. Trimming shortened V by 7 bases and J by 5 bases, and 8 bases separated the two germline ends. Here the CDR3 reads CASNRGTEAFF. As DNA, the CDR3 is TGTGCCAGCAACAGAGGGACTGAAGCTTTCTTT.

The rearrangement links TRBV11-3 to TRBJ2-1, with D possibly matching TRBD2 (6 bases). The CDR3 is 15 amino acids. V lost 1 base and J 3 bases, leaving 10 bases between the germline ends. Germline V CDR1 and CDR2: SGHNT, YENEEA. The CDR3 nucleotides read TGTGCCAGCAGCTTAGGGCTAGCGTTCTACAATGAGCAGTTCTTC. Residues: CASSLGLAFYNEQFF.

A word on this clone: One end of the junction varies from germline; a read error may be responsible. V usage is TRBV6-1 and J usage is TRBJ2-7; D gene ambiguous. Germline V gene lookup returns CDR1 MNHNS and CDR2 SASEGT. This CDR3 has 14 amino acids. The chain's CDR3 is CAGSEARQTYEQYF. The CDR3 DNA follows: TGTGCCGGCAGTGAAGCGCGGCAAACTTACGAGCAGTACTTC.

This chain connects TRBV30 to TRBJ2-1; tentatively, D is TRBD2 (6 bases). The CDR3 has 11 residues. Deletions cut 4 bases from V and 5 bases from J, with 6 bases between. Germline V gene data show CDR1 as GTSNPN and CDR2 as SVGIG (reference sequence). CDR3 DNA sequence: TGTGCCTGGAAGCGGGACAATGAGCAGTTCTTC. It codes for CAWKRDNEQFF.

The chain has TRBV27 and TRBJ1-5, with D perhaps matching TRBD1 (5 bases). Between the trimmed V and J ends, which lost 6 bases and 4 bases, there was a span of 7 bases. The CDR3 spans 12 residues. Per germline, CDR1 MNHEY and CDR2 SMNVEV (reference sequence). As DNA, the CDR3 is TGTGCCAGCAGCGGGGGGAATCAGCCCCAGCATTTT. Translated, it gives CASSGGNQPQHF.

This clone was seen a single time. The chain employs TRBV10-1 and TRBJ2-3; 9 bases map to TRBD1. CDR3 length equals 17 residues. V lost 6 bases, J lost 7 bases, and 17 bases stayed unmatched. Germline lookup yields CDR1 WNHNN and CDR2 SYGVQD (reference sequence). CDR3 sequence reads: CASSEGRDRAARNTQYF. The CDR3 DNA follows: TGCGCCAGCAGCGAGGGCCGGGACAGGGCCGCACGGAATACGCAGTATTTT.

The rearrangement joins TRBV2 to TRBJ2-1, with 7 bases aligning to TRBD2. The CDR3 is 14 residues long. V lost 6 bases to trimming and J lost 6 bases; unmatched junction nucleotides: 8. Germline assignment: CDR1 SNHLY and CDR2 FYNNEI. CDR3 residues: CASRVTGTTNEQFF. CDR3 in DNA: TGTGCCAGCAGGGTGACCGGGACTACCAATGAGCAGTTCTTC.

The chain recombines TRBV6-5 with TRBJ2-1; 9 nucleotides align to TRBD2. Germline loops: CDR1 MNHEY, CDR2 SVGAGI. The CDR3 runs 15 residues. Trimming took 0 bases from V and 4 from J; bases not matched to a gene: 1. The CDR3 spells CASSYSSGGYNEQFF. Written as DNA, the CDR3 is TGTGCCAGCAGTTACTCTAGCGGGGGTTACAATGAGCAGTTCTTC.

The rearrangement links TRBV18 to TRBJ2-7; 7 bases match TRBD2. CDR3 length equals 16 residues. The V segment lost 3 bases and the J segment 3 bases; nucleotides outside the gene matches: 11. Germline lookup yields CDR1 KGHSH and CDR2 LQKENI. CDR3 sequence: CASSPASSLAVYEQYF. In DNA form, the CDR3 reads TGTGCCAGCTCACCTGCATCATCGCTAGCGGTCTACGAGCAGTACTTC.

The V and J genes are TRBV11-1 and TRBJ2-7, with 13 bases matching TRBD2. Germline V gene lookup returns CDR1 SGHAT and CDR2 FQDESV (reference sequence). This CDR3 is 14 amino acids long. Losses at the gene ends were 7 bases for V and 3 bases for J; bases not matched to a gene: 3. In DNA form, the CDR3 reads TGTGCCAGCACTAGGACTAGCGGGAGCTACGAGCAGTACTTC. Protein: CASTRTSGSYEQYF. The whole variable domain, remainder taken from reference TRBV11-1 and TRBJ2-7, is EAEVAQSPRYKITEKSQAVAFWCDPISGHATLYWYRQILGQGPELLVQFQDESVVDDSQLPKDRFSAERLKGVDSTLKIQPAELGDSAMYLCASTRTSGSYEQYFGPGTRLTVT.

In nucleotides, the CDR3 is TGTGCCAGAAGCGGGAGGGCCTACAATGAGCAGTTCTTC. Protein product: CARSGRAYNEQFF. The chain joins TRBV21-1 to TRBJ2-1; the table assigns TRBD2, which was not confirmed against the DNA. TRBV21-1 is deemed a pseudogene. The CDR3 is made up of 13 amino acids.

As to this clone: This same CDR3 is encoded by further DNA sequences in the sample. The chain links TRBV5-6 to TRBJ2-1, with TRBD2 matching over 8 bases. Germline CDR1 SGHDT, CDR2 YYEEEE. The CDR3 runs to 14 residues. V dropped 0 bases and J dropped 9; count of bases not matched to a gene: 5. The CDR3 DNA sequence: TGTGCCAGCAGCTTGGGACTAGCGAATCTTGAGCAGTTCTTC. Translation gives CASSLGLANLEQFF.

The chain carries TRBV7-9 and TRBJ1-1; a possible D gene is TRBD1 (6 bases). Germline V lookup: CDR1 SEHNR, CDR2 FQNEAQ (reference sequence). Trimming removed 5 bases from V and 4 bases from J, with 11 bases in between. The CDR3 consists of 13 residues. The CDR3: CASSQGSGTEAFF. In nucleotides, the CDR3 is TGTGCCAGCAGCCAGGGGTCAGGCACTGAAGCTTTCTTT.

This clone was recorded once. This chain connects TRBV28 to TRBJ2-5, with D unresolved. The CDR3 is made up of 13 amino acids. With 6 bases removed from V and 9 bases from J, the gap between germline ends came to 17 bases. CDR1 and CDR2 from the germline V gene are MDHEN and SYDVKM. The CDR3 DNA follows: TGTGCCAGCAGGGATGGTGCTTTAGCACCCCAGTACTTC. This gives the protein CASRDGALAPQYF.

This clone occurred once. This chain joins TRBV2 and TRBJ1-5, with 9 bases identical to TRBD1. The J segment lost 7 bases and the V segment lost 5 bases, leaving 6 bases of the junction unmatched. From germline, CDR1 is SNHLY and CDR2 FYNNEI. CDR3 length equals 14 residues. The CDR3 here is CASSPDRGQQPQHF. The DNA of the CDR3 is TGTGCCAGCAGTCCGGACAGGGGTCAACAGCCCCAGCATTTT.

This chain joins TRBV10-1 and TRBJ2-1; 8 bases match TRBD1. Germline V lookup: CDR1 WNHNN, CDR2 SYGVQD (reference sequence). V lost 6 bases to trimming and J lost 4 bases; unmatched junction nucleotides: 8. The CDR3 extends over 15 amino acids. In DNA, the CDR3 is TGCGCCAGCAGCCCAGGGGGCCCCGATTACAATGAGCAGTTCTTC. Translating it yields CASSPGGPDYNEQFF.

The chain is built from TRBV27 and TRBJ2-7; TRBD2 matches 10 bases. The CDR3 length is 14 residues. V lost 3 bases to trimming and J lost 5 bases; unmatched junction nucleotides: 4. CDR1 is MNHEY and CDR2 is SMNVEV in the germline V gene (reference sequence). The CDR3 reads CASSLGLAGDEQYF. The CDR3 DNA sequence: TGTGCCAGCAGTTTGGGTCTAGCGGGAGACGAGCAGTACTTC.

The chain combines TRBV6-5 with TRBJ2-5, with 10 bases that match TRBD1. Per germline, CDR1 MNHEY and CDR2 SVGAGI. This CDR3 comprises 14 residues. Losses at the gene ends were 4 bases for V and 5 bases for J; bases not matched to a gene: 4. The CDR3 DNA follows: TGTGCCAGCAGTTCGACAGGGGGCAGGGAGACCCAGTACTTC. It translates to CASSSTGGRETQYF.

The chain has TRBV7-2 and TRBJ2-1; 11 positions match TRBD2. V trimming: 1 base; J trimming: 7 bases; junction bases outside the gene matches: 6. CDR1 is SGHTA and CDR2 is FQGNSA in the germline V gene. This CDR3 comprises 16 residues. In DNA form, the CDR3 reads TGTGCCAGCAGCTTAGTAGCACTAGCGGGAGCTAATGAGCAGTTCTTC. Protein sequence: CASSLVALAGANEQFF.

V and J are TRBV7-9 and TRBJ1-2; 7 bases align to TRBD1. Germline assignment: CDR1 SEHNR and CDR2 FQNEAQ (reference sequence). The junction had 14 bases not matched to a gene; V was cut back by 5 bases and J by 5 bases. The CDR3 consists of 16 residues. CDR3: CASSPPRPTGAYGYTF. CDR3 in DNA: TGTGCCAGCAGCCCCCCCCGCCCCACAGGGGCTTATGGCTACACCTTC.

The gene calls are TRBV7-9 and TRBJ1-3, with D maybe TRBD1 (6 bases). Germline CDR1 is SEHNR and CDR2 is FQNEAQ (reference sequence). Trimming cost V 5 bases and J 0 bases, with 14 bases left between them. The CDR3 totals 16 residues. CDR3 bases: TGTGCCAGCAGCGCGTCGGACAGACACTCTGGAAACACCATATATTTT. Amino acid sequence: CASSASDRHSGNTIYF.

The chain has TRBV7-2 and TRBJ1-6, with D possibly matching TRBD1 (5 bases). CDR3 size: 17 residues. V lost 4 bases and J lost 8, with 21 bases in between. CDR1 SGHTA and CDR2 FQGNSA come from the germline V gene. The CDR3 region has the DNA TGTGCCAGCAGCTCCAACCAGGGTGTAAGAGGACATTCACCCCTCCACTTT. This codes for CASSSNQGVRGHSPLHF.

The J gene is TRBJ2-1, the V gene TRBV5-1, with a tentative D call TRBD2 (6 bases). Trimming removed 2 bases from V and 2 bases from J, with 11 bases in between. The CDR3 consists of 15 residues. CDR1 SGHRS and CDR2 YFSETQ come from the germline V gene. CDR3: CASSFGRGTYNEQFF. DNA of the CDR3: TGCGCCAGCAGCTTTGGTCGGGGGACCTACAATGAGCAGTTCTTC.

The V and J genes are TRBV2 and TRBJ2-7; TRBD1 matches at 8 bases. V lost 6 bases to trimming and J lost 2 bases; unmatched junction nucleotides: 6. This CDR3 has 14 residues. Germline V gene sequence: CDR1 SNHLY, CDR2 FYNNEI. The CDR3 sequence: CASSAGTGAYEQYF. As DNA, the CDR3 is TGTGCCAGCAGCGCCGGGACAGGAGCCTACGAGCAGTACTTC.

V gene TRBV7-2 combines with J gene TRBJ2-7; TRBD1 matches 11 bases. V shed 4 bases, J shed 6 bases, and the junction held 2 bases outside the gene matches. The CDR3 has 13 residues. Germline V lookup: CDR1 SGHTA, CDR2 FQGNSA. This CDR3 reads CASSWGQGGEQYF. The CDR3 DNA follows: TGTGCCAGCAGCTGGGGACAGGGGGGCGAGCAGTACTTC.

The chain carries TRBV5-1 and TRBJ1-5, with a possible D match to TRBD1 (6 bases). The length of the CDR3 is 15 residues. Germline CDR1 reads SGHRS; CDR2 reads YFSETQ. The V and J ends lost 4 bases and 7 bases respectively, with 18 bases between them. The CDR3 reads CASSPEGGARQPQHF. CDR3 nucleotide sequence: TGCGCCAGCAGCCCTGAGGGGGGGGCCCGGCAGCCCCAGCATTTT.